This T cell receptor (beta chain) was retrieved from a study of shared clonotypes between healthy human individuals. In this sample, this clone turned up a few times. Its antigen is undetermined. The study drew all its donors from Caucasian adults living in Nashville, Tennessee. Study-level results: The study generally estimated greater richness for naive than memory subsets. Around 4.7% of naive CD4 clonotypes were shared across a handful of donors.

This CDR3 comprises 14 residues. V lost 8 bases, J lost 3 bases, and 5 bases stayed unmatched. The germline V gene encodes CDR1 SNHLY and CDR2 FYNNEI. The repertoire was sequenced with immunoSEQ multiplex PCR; TCRdb's copy has only in-frame clones and lacks some. Here the sample spans 1 million to 1.3 million clones, about four fifths being singletons. The rearrangement joins TRBV2 to TRBJ2-3; TRBD2 agrees at 10 bases. This TCR was recovered from a man aged 18 to 35 in good health. Some clones in this sample may be carry-over from other donors' samples. Sequencing input: memory CD4+ T cells from PBMCs. The subset here: CD45RA-negative fraction. Here the CDR3 reads CASRAGGPTDTQYF. CDR3 nucleotide sequence: TGTGCCAGCCGAGCGGGAGGGCCGACAGATACGCAGTATTTT.